The 8 T cell receptor beta chains reported below all come from one sample, sequenced in a study of regulatory T cells in long-lasting Graves disease. The time point here: persistent/refractory GD, antithyroid drugs over 5 years with positive TRAb. PBMC-derived RNA was used for the TCR library. Investigators prepared the TCR beta libraries by applying iRepertoire HTBI primers and Arm-PCR of CDR3 regions. TCRdb reprocessed the multiplex PCR reads with MiXCR, giving one entry per CDR3 protein. The sample includes about 460,000 distinct CDR3 sequences, less than 25% seen only once; the top ten take around 13%. The sequencing used peripheral blood mononuclear cells (PBMCs), collected when the disease was refractory, from a patient treated with antithyroid drugs. These receptors came from a female donor with Graves disease.

The rearrangement uses TRBV6-2 or TRBV6-3 and TRBJ2-1, with D perhaps TRBD2 (6 bases). Germline V gives CDR1 MNHEY, CDR2 SVGEGT. CDR3 length equals 15 residues. Trimming removed 8 bases at V and 0 bases at J, with 14 bases between. CDR3 loop: CASGRGGNSYNEQFF. In nucleotides, the CDR3 is TGTGCCAGCGGCCGGGGCGGGAACTCCTACAATGAGCAGTTCTTC.

The V gene is TRBV7-3, the J gene TRBJ2-1; no clear D. V shed 0 bases and J shed 9 bases, with 9 bases lying between them. This CDR3 spans 13 amino acids. CDR1 SGHTA and CDR2 FQGTGA come from the germline V gene. This chain's CDR3 is CASSLTVGAEQFF. The CDR3 DNA is TGTGCCAGCAGCTTAACAGTAGGCGCTGAGCAGTTCTTC.

There are many counts of this clonotype. This rearrangement joins TRBV20-1 to TRBJ1-1; D unresolved. The CDR3 spans 11 residues. CDR1 is DFQATT and CDR2 is SNEGSKA in the germline V gene (reference sequence). Here the CDR3 reads CGLMGNTEAFF. The CDR3 DNA follows: TGCGGCCTGATGGGGAACACTGAAGCTTTCTTT.

At least ten counts were recorded for this clonotype. This rearrangement joins TRBV28 to TRBJ1-2; 10 bases align to TRBD1. Looked up from germline, CDR1 is MDHEN and CDR2 is SYDVKM. The junction had 6 bases not matched to a gene; V was cut back by 6 bases and J by 5 bases. The CDR3 totals 14 residues. CDR3 coding DNA: TGTGCCAGCAGCCCTCGGGACAGGGGATATGGCTACACCTTC. This sequence encodes CASSPRDRGYGYTF.

In its sample, this clonotype was seen many times. J is TRBJ2-5 and V is TRBV12-3 or TRBV12-4; either TRBD1 or TRBD2 may fit D (5 bases each). The CDR3 is 13 amino acids. The ends were cut back, 5 bases at V and 7 bases at J, with 14 bases in the middle. The chain's CDR3 is CASSPGTLGTQYF. CDR3 bases: TGTGCCAGCAGTCCTGGGACCTTGGGGACCCAGTACTTC.

This clonotype was seen repeatedly, ten times or more. CDR3 DNA sequence: TGTGCCAGCAGCCAGATAGCCGGTCGCTACACCTTC. Its protein is CASSQIAGRYTF. The rearrangement links TRBV12-3 or TRBV12-4 to TRBJ1-2; D ambiguous. V dropped 6 bases and J dropped 9 bases, with 14 bases sitting between them. This CDR3 is built from 12 residues.

The chain carries TRBV30 and TRBJ2-7; D is possibly TRBD2 (6 bases). CDR3 length equals 16 residues. The germline gives CDR1 GTSNPN, CDR2 SVGIG (reference sequence). V was shortened by 3 bases and J by 0 bases, with 18 bases between the two germline ends. CDR3 loop: CAWSATRDWSSYEQYF. CDR3 coding DNA: TGTGCCTGGAGCGCCACCCGGGACTGGAGCTCCTACGAGCAGTACTTC.

The CDR3 sequence is CASSPWTGTNTGELFF. The DNA for the CDR3 is TGCGCCAGCAGCCCCTGGACAGGGACGAACACCGGGGAGCTGTTTTTT. This chain links TRBV4-1 with TRBJ2-2, with TRBD1 matching 8 bases. Trimming removed 4 bases from V and 0 bases from J; junction bases left unmatched: 4. The length of the CDR3 is 16 residues. CDR1 and CDR2 (germline): MGHRA, YSYEKL.